This TCR beta chain was identified during a study of blood T cells in healthy people across ages. The second PCR ran roughly 6 to 12 cycles with a sample-barcoded 5' primer and J-beta primers. Via MiXCR, TCRdb re-called the 5' RACE reads, giving one row per CDR3 protein. The table includes around 1,100,000 distinct CDR3 sequences, more than 30% detected once. The CDR3 runs to 14 residues. The V end lost 5 bases, the J end lost 8 bases, and 15 bases lay between the germline ends. The TCR originated in a man younger than 30 in good health. Sequencing was performed on blood. The chain has TRBV12-3 or TRBV12-4 and TRBJ1-4, with D maybe TRBD1 (5 bases). In nucleotides, the CDR3 is TGTGCCAGCAGTCGCGCGGGGGTTGTGGAAAAACTGTTTTTT. It specifies CASSRAGVVEKLFF.